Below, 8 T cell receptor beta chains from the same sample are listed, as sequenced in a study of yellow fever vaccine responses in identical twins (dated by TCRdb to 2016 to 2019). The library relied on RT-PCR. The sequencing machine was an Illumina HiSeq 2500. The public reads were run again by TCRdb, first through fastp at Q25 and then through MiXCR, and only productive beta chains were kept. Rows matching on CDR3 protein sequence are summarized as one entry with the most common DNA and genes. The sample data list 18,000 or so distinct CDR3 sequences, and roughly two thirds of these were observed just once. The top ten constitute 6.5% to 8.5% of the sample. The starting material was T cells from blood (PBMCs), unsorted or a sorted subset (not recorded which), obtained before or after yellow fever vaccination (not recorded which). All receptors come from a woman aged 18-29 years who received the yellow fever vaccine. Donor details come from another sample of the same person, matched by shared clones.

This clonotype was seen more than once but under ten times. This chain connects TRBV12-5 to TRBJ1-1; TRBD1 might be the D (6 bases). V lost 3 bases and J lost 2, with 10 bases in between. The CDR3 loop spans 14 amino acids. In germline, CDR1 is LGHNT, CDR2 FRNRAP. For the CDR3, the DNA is TGTGCTAGTGGTTTTGGACAGTTTAACACTGAAGCTTTCTTT. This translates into CASGFGQFNTEAFF.

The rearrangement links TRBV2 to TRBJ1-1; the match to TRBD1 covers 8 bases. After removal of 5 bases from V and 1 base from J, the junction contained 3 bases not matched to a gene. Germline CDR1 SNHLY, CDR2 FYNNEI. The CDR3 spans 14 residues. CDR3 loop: CASSMTGENTEAFF. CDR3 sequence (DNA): TGTGCCAGCAGTATGACAGGGGAGAACACTGAAGCTTTCTTT. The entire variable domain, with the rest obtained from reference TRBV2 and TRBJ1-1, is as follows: EPEVTQTPSHQVTQMGQEVILRCVPISNHLYFYWYRQILGQKVEFLVSFYNNEISEKSEIFDDQFSVERPDGSNFTLKIRSTKLEDSAMYFCASSMTGENTEAFFGQGTRLTVV.

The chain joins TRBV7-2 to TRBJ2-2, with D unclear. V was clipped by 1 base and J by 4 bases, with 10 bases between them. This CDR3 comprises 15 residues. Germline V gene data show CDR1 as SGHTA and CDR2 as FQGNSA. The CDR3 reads CASSLVQAGTGELFF. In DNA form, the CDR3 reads TGTGCCAGCAGCTTAGTGCAAGCAGGCACCGGGGAGCTGTTTTTT.

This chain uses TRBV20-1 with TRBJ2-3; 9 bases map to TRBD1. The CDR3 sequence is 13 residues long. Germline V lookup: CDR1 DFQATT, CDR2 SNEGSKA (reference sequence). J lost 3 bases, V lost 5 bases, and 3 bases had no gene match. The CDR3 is CSARDRVTDTQYF. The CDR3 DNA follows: TGCAGTGCTCGGGACAGGGTGACAGATACGCAGTATTTT.

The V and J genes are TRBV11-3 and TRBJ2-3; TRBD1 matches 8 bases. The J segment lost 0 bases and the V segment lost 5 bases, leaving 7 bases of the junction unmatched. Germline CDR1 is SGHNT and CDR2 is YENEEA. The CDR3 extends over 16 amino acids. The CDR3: CASSVGQGASTDTQYF. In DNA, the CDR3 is TGTGCCAGCAGCGTGGGGCAGGGGGCCAGCACAGATACGCAGTATTTT.

The CDR3 protein is CASSAQGVNYGYTF. For the CDR3, the DNA is TGTGCCAGCAGTGCGCAAGGGGTGAACTATGGCTACACCTTC. The J gene is TRBJ1-2, the V gene TRBV2, with a weak D call TRBD1 (5 bases). V lost 4 bases to trimming and J lost 2 bases, with 11 bases between them. The CDR3 length is 14 residues. CDR1 is SNHLY and CDR2 is FYNNEI in the germline V gene. Full variable domain (missing parts from reference TRBV2 and TRBJ1-2): EPEVTQTPSHQVTQMGQEVILRCVPISNHLYFYWYRQILGQKVEFLVSFYNNEISEKSEIFDDQFSVERPDGSNFTLKIRSTKLEDSAMYFCASSAQGVNYGYTFGSGTRLTVV.

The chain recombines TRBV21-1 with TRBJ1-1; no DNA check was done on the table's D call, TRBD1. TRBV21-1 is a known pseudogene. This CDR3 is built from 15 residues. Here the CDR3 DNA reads TGTGCCAGCAGCAAATACAGGGGTGGGAACACTGAAGCTTTCTTT. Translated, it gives CASSKYRGGNTEAFF.

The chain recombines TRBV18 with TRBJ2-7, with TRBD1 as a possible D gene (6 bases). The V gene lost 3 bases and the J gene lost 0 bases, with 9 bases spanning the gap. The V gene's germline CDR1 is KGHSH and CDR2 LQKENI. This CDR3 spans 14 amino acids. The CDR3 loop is CASSPSTGSYEQYF. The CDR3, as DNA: TGTGCCAGCTCACCTTCGACAGGCTCCTACGAGCAGTACTTC.